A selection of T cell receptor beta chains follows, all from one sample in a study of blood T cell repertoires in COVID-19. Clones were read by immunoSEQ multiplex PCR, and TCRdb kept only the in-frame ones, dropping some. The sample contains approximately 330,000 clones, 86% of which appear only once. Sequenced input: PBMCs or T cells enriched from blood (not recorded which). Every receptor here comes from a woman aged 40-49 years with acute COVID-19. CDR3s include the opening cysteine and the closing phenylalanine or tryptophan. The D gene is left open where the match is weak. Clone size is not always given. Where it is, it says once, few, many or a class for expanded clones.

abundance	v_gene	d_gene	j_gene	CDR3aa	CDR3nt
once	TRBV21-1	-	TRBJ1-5	CASSVQSFCNQPQHF	TGTGCCAGCAGCGTACAGAGTTTCTGTAATCAGCCCCAGCATTTT
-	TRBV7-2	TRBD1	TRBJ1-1	CASSKGQRLIMNTEAFF	TGTGCCAGCAGCAAGGGACAGCGACTAATAATGAACACTGAAGCTTTCTTT
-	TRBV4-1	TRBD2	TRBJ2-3	CASSQGRSGGAYTQYF	TGCGCCAGCAGCCAAGGACGTAGCGGGGGCGCTTATACGCAGTATTTT
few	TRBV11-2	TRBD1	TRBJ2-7	CASSRDRTYEQYF	TGTGCCAGCAGCCGGGACAGAACCTACGAGCAGTACTTC
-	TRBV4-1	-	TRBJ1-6	CASSQQDGFGGYNSPLHF	TGCGCCAGCAGCCAACAAGATGGTTTCGGGGGATATAATTCACCCCTCCACTTT
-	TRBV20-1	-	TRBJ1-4	CSASRPGSHNEKLFF	TGCAGTGCTAGTCGTCCGGGGAGCCATAATGAAAAACTGTTTTTT
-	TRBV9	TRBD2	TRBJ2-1	CASSPGTSGYNEQFF	TGTGCCAGCAGCCCCGGGACTAGCGGCTACAATGAGCAGTTCTTC
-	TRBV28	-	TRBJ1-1	CASSLSDTDTEAFF	TGTGCCAGCAGTTTGTCGGACACCGACACTGAAGCTTTCTTT
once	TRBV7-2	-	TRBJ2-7	CASSLGPGPYEQYF	TGTGCCAGCAGCTTAGGGCCGGGTCCCTACGAGCAGTACTTC
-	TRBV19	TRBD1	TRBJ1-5	CASSIGGTGSNQPQHF	TGTGCCAGTAGTATTGGAGGGACAGGGAGCAATCAGCCCCAGCATTTT
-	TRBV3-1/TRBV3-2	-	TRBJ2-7	CASSQAHKGLRYEQYF	TGTGCCAGCAGCCAAGCTCATAAGGGACTGAGATACGAGCAGTACTTC
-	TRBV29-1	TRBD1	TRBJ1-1	CSATGTGTEAFF	TGCAGCGCCACCGGGACAGGGACTGAAGCTTTCTTT
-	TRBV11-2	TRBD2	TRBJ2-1	CASSLKTASGASYNEQFF	TGTGCCAGCAGCTTAAAGACGGCTAGCGGGGCATCCTACAATGAGCAGTTCTTC
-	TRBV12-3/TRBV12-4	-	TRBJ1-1	CASSLMAKAFF	TGTGCCAGCAGTTTGATGGCAAAAGCTTTCTTT
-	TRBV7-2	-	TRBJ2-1	CASKSGSYNEQFF	TGTGCCAGCAAGAGCGGGTCCTACAATGAGCAGTTCTTC
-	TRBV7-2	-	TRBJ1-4	CASSPRGEWGGNEKLFF	TGTGCCAGCAGCCCCCGGGGGGAGTGGGGTGGGAATGAAAAACTGTTTTTT
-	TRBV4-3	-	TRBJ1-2	CASSQDLRYGYTF	TGCGCCAGCAGCCAAGATCTCAGATATGGCTACACCTTC
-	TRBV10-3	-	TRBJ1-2	CATRGNYGYTF	TGTGCCACTAGGGGTAACTATGGCTACACCTTC
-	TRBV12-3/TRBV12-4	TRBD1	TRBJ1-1	CASSYRGITEAFF	TGTGCCAGCAGTTACAGGGGTATCACTGAAGCTTTCTTT
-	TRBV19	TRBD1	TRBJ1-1	CASQTGAGGEAFF	TGTGCCAGCCAAACAGGGGCCGGGGGTGAAGCTTTCTTT
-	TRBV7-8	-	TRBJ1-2	CASSLDRIYGYTF	TGTGCCAGCAGCTTAGACAGGATCTATGGCTACACCTTC
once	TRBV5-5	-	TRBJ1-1	CASSLREGPVTEAFF	TGTGCCAGCAGCTTGAGGGAGGGTCCGGTCACTGAAGCTTTCTTT
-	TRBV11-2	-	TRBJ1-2	CASSSRRVNYGYTF	TGTGCCAGCAGCTCTAGAAGAGTTAACTATGGCTACACCTTC